This T cell receptor (beta chain) originates from a study of blood T cell repertoires in COVID-19. Study details: Samples came from the United States, Italy and Spain, spanning acute and convalescent COVID-19. T cells, B-cell-depleted T cells, or PBMCs supplied cDNA or gDNA.

How the authors handled the data: The assay estimated nucleated cells by amplifying reference gene primers. The method was immunoSEQ multiplex PCR; TCRdb's version includes in-frame clones alone and lacks a portion of them. The DNA was the basis for D and trimming; V, J and clone size are from that table. The table has about 280,000 clones, 75% to 90% seen once. Germline V gene lookup returns CDR1 LNHNV and CDR2 YYDKDF (reference sequence). The CDR3 totals 16 residues. Trimming stripped 3 bases from V and 1 base from J, with 10 bases between. Sequencing was done on a sample of peripheral blood. This sequence joins TRBV15 and TRBJ2-6; no firm D call. This TCR came from a woman aged 30 to 39 who had recovered from COVID-19. The CDR3 sequence is CATSRGLTSGANVLTF. In nucleotides, the CDR3 is TGTGCCACCAGCAGGGGCCTGACGTCTGGGGCCAACGTCCTGACTTTC. Full variable domain (rest looked up from reference TRBV15 and TRBJ2-6): DAMVIQNPRYQVTQFGKPVTLSCSQTLNHNVMYWYQQKSSQAPKLLFHYYDKDFNNEADTPDNFQSRRPNTSFCFLDIRSPGLGDTAMYLCATSRGLTSGANVLTFGAGSRLTVL.